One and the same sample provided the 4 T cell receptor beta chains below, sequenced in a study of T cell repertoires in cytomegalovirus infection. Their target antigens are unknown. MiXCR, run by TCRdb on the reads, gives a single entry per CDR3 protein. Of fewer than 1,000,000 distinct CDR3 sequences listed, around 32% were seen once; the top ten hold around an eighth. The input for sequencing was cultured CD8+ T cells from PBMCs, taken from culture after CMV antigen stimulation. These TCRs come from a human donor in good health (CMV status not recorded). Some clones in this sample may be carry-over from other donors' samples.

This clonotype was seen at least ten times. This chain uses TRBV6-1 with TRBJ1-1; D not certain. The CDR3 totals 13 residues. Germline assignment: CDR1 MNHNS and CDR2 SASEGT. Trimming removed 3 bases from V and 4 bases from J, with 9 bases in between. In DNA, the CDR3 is TGTGCCAGCAGTGATAGGGAGAGCACTGAAGCTTTCTTT. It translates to CASSDRESTEAFF.

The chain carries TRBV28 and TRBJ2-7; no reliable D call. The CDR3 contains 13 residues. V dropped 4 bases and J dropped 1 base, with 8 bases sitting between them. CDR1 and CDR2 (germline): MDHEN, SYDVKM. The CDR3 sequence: CASSSDASYEQYV. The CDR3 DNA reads TGTGCCAGCAGTTCCGACGCTTCCTACGAGCAGTACGTC.

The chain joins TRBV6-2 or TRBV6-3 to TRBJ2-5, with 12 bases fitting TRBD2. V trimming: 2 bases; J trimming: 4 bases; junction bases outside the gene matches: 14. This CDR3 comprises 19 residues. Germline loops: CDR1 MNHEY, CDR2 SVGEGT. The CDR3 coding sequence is TGTGCCAGCAGTTACCACCTAGCGGGGGGGCCCGAAGAGAGAGAGACCCAGTACTTC. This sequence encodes CASSYHLAGGPEERETQYF.

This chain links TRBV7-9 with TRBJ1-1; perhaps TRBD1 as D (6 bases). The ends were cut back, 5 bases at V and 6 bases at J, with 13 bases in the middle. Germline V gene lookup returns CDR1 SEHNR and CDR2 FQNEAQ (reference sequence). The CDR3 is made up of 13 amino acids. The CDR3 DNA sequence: TGTGCCAGCAGCCCCAGGGGAAAAGCTGAAGCTTTCTTT. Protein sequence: CASSPRGKAEAFF.